A single sample gave rise to the 25 T cell receptor beta chains below, sequenced in a study of T cell changes during pregnancy in multiple sclerosis. Repertoires were generated with immunoSEQ multiplex PCR, while TCRdb's copy carries only in-frame clones and drops some. The repertoire holds around 63,000 clones, with 91% as singletons. The sequences come from peripheral blood, collected after pregnancy. The origin of the receptors is a female donor in good health, enrolled as a control in a pregnancy study.

The rearrangement links TRBV27 to TRBJ1-5; D unclear. With 5 bases removed from V and 4 bases from J, the gap between germline ends came to 9 bases. Germline CDR1 reads MNHEY; CDR2 reads SMNVEV (reference sequence). This CDR3 has 13 amino acids. The CDR3 region is CASSLYRNQPQHF. CDR3 DNA sequence: TGTGCCAGCAGTCTCTATCGAAATCAGCCCCAGCATTTT.

CDR3 nucleotides: TGTGCCAGCAGTGAGAGGACTAGCGGATACGAGCAGTACTTC. Its translation: CASSERTSGYEQYF. This sequence joins TRBV6-1 and TRBJ2-7; 10 bases are a match to TRBD2. This CDR3 region has 14 residues. The germline V gene encodes CDR1 MNHNS and CDR2 SASEGT. The V segment lost 3 bases and the J segment 4 bases; nucleotides outside the gene matches: 3.

Points on this clone: The junction shows a germline mismatch at one end, possibly a read error. This sequence joins TRBV2 and TRBJ1-2; 9 bases are shared with TRBD1. Germline CDR1 reads SNHLY; CDR2 reads FYNNEI. This CDR3 is built from 11 residues. The DNA for the CDR3 is TGTGCCAGCAACCCCCGGGACAGGGTGTCCTTC. Translating it yields CASNPRDRVSF.

The chain recombines TRBV4-3 with TRBJ1-1, with D tentatively TRBD1 (6 bases). The V and J ends lost 0 bases and 6 bases respectively, with 17 bases between them. Germline CDR1 reads LGHNA; CDR2 reads YSLEER. This CDR3 spans 16 amino acids. The CDR3 DNA reads as TGCGCCAGCAGCCAAGAGCCACTGAACAGGGTCTCTGAAGCTTTCTTT. This encodes CASSQEPLNRVSEAFF.

This clone occurred a few times. The chain employs TRBV5-1 and TRBJ1-2; D is possibly TRBD1 (5 bases). The germline V gene encodes CDR1 SGHRS and CDR2 YFSETQ. This CDR3 has 12 residues. The germline V and J ends were trimmed by 2 bases and 6 bases, with 8 bases remaining between them. The CDR3 bases are TGCGCCAGCAGCTTCCAGGGCGATGGCTACACCTTC. As protein: CASSFQGDGYTF.

The chain links TRBV19 to TRBJ2-2; weak D call: TRBD1 (6 bases). Trimming removed 6 bases at V and 4 bases at J, with 9 bases between. Looked up from germline, CDR1 is LNHDA and CDR2 is SQIVND (reference sequence). This CDR3 has 13 amino acids. The DNA of the CDR3 is TGTGCCAGTAGGGTACAGGGCACCGGGGAGCTGTTTTTT. This codes for CASRVQGTGELFF.

The gene calls are TRBV7-2 and TRBJ1-1; 9 nucleotides agree with TRBD1. CDR1 and CDR2 (germline): SGHTA, FQGNSA. The length of the CDR3 is 13 residues. The V segment lost 1 base and the J segment 10 bases; nucleotides outside the gene matches: 4. CDR3 nucleotide sequence: TGTGCCAGCAGCTTAGTCATGGGACAGGGAGCTTTCTTT. Translation gives CASSLVMGQGAFF.

This chain links TRBV7-2 with TRBJ1-5, with D possibly TRBD1 on 5 matching bases. In germline, CDR1 is SGHTA, CDR2 FQGNSA. V lost 0 bases and J 5 bases, leaving 11 bases between the germline ends. The length of the CDR3 is 15 residues. The CDR3 sequence: CASSLALGGDQPQHF. CDR3 sequence (DNA): TGTGCCAGCAGCTTAGCGCTGGGGGGGGATCAGCCCCAGCATTTT.

The chain combines TRBV29-1 with TRBJ1-2; D gene ambiguous. In germline, CDR1 is SQVTM, CDR2 ANQGSEA. This CDR3 has 15 residues. V dropped 3 bases and J dropped 5 bases, with 19 bases sitting between them. CDR3 protein: CSVDPPSALEYGYTF. The CDR3 nucleotides are TGCAGCGTTGATCCCCCATCGGCGCTAGAATATGGCTACACCTTC.

In its sample, this clone was seen once. The chain employs TRBV15 and TRBJ2-5; the D is unclear. The CDR3 covers 15 residues. V gave up 0 bases and J gave up 1 base, with 9 bases separating them. The V gene's germline CDR1 is LNHNV and CDR2 YYDKDF (reference sequence). The CDR3 loop is CATSRDPGSQETQYF. In DNA form, the CDR3 reads TGTGCCACCAGCAGAGATCCTGGCTCCCAAGAGACCCAGTACTTC.

The chain combines TRBV5-4 with TRBJ1-1, with 7 bases fitting TRBD1. The CDR3 sequence is 14 residues long. Unmatched junction bases numbered 2, after V lost 3 bases and J lost 0 bases. Germline V gene sequence: CDR1 SGHNT, CDR2 YYREEE (reference sequence). This CDR3 reads CASSWGQMNTEAFF. CDR3 coding DNA: TGTGCCAGCAGCTGGGGACAGATGAACACTGAAGCTTTCTTT.

CDR3 region: CASSLLGRAFGYTF. In DNA, the CDR3 is TGTGCCAGCAGCTTACTAGGCAGGGCATTTGGCTACACCTTC. This rearrangement joins TRBV7-2 to TRBJ1-2; the D gene is possibly TRBD1 (5 bases). Germline lookup yields CDR1 SGHTA and CDR2 FQGNSA. The CDR3 contains 14 residues. Trimming stripped 2 bases from V and 7 bases from J, with 14 bases between.

The DNA of the CDR3 is TGCGCCAGCAGCTTGGAGGGGCGCCCTGTTGATGGCTACACCTTC. Amino acids: CASSLEGRPVDGYTF. The chain links TRBV5-1 to TRBJ1-2; D may be TRBD1 (5 bases). V lost 0 bases and J lost 6, with 15 bases in between. Germline V gene lookup returns CDR1 SGHRS and CDR2 YFSETQ. The CDR3 spans 15 residues.

The V and J genes are TRBV30 and TRBJ2-1, with D maybe TRBD1 (6 bases). This CDR3 region has 14 residues. V was clipped by 5 bases and J by 9 bases, with 20 bases between them. Germline loops: CDR1 GTSNPN, CDR2 SVGIG (reference sequence). The CDR3 sequence: CAWGQTGGLSEQFF. The CDR3 nucleotides are TGTGCCTGGGGCCAGACAGGCGGGTTATCTGAGCAGTTCTTC.

The chain links TRBV15 to TRBJ2-3; D is perhaps TRBD1 (6 bases). The CDR3 contains 14 residues. Trimming pared 7 bases from V and 1 base from J, leaving 12 bases between. The germline V gene encodes CDR1 LNHNV and CDR2 YYDKDF (reference sequence). CDR3 sequence (DNA): TGTGCCACCACCCCTCGGACAGGCACAGATACGCAGTATTTT. Translation: CATTPRTGTDTQYF.

V gene TRBV5-1 combines with J gene TRBJ2-5, with unresolved D. V was clipped by 2 bases and J by 3 bases, with 11 bases between them. The CDR3 length is 14 residues. Germline V gene sequence: CDR1 SGHRS, CDR2 YFSETQ. The CDR3, as DNA: TGCGCCAGCAGCTTCGGCGGCACCGAAGAGACCCAGTACTTC. It codes for CASSFGGTEETQYF.

V gene TRBV2 combines with J gene TRBJ2-1, with 8 bases fitting TRBD1. The CDR3 has 13 amino acids. Trimming at V came to 1 base and at J to 9 bases, leaving 2 bases not matched to a gene. Germline V gene data show CDR1 as SNHLY and CDR2 as FYNNEI. Here the CDR3 DNA reads TGTGCCAGCAGTGAAGGGACAGGGATTGAGCAGTTCTTC. Translating it yields CASSEGTGIEQFF.

This chain joins TRBV4-2 and TRBJ2-5; 8 bases are a match to TRBD2. CDR3 length: 14 residues. The V gene end was trimmed by 5 bases and the J gene end by 5 bases; junction bases not matched to a gene: 7. Germline V gene lookup returns CDR1 LGHNA and CDR2 YNFKEQ. This CDR3 is CASSAFGGAETQYF. DNA for the CDR3: TGTGCCAGCAGCGCATTCGGGGGGGCGGAGACCCAGTACTTC.

This rearrangement joins TRBV19 to TRBJ1-1; perhaps TRBD1 as D (5 bases). Germline assignment: CDR1 LNHDA and CDR2 SQIVND (reference sequence). Trimming pared 5 bases from V and 5 bases from J, leaving 18 bases between. The CDR3 spans 15 residues. The CDR3 bases are TGTGCCAGTAGTCTGGGGTGGAAAGGGGTTACTGAAGCTTTCTTT. Translation gives CASSLGWKGVTEAFF.

The count of this clone is one. The chain employs TRBV9 and TRBJ2-1; D is possibly TRBD1 (6 bases). Trimming removed 3 bases at V and 4 bases at J, with 14 bases between. CDR3 length: 15 residues. Per the germline V gene, CDR1 is SGDLS and CDR2 is YYNGEE. The CDR3: CASSEGEGAYNEQFF. The CDR3, as DNA: TGTGCCAGCAGCGAGGGGGAAGGAGCTTACAATGAGCAGTTCTTC.

The rearrangement links TRBV7-7 to TRBJ2-3; unclear D gene. Trimming left V 5 bases short and J 2 bases short, with 11 bases between. The V gene's germline CDR1 is SSHAT and CDR2 FNYEAQ (reference sequence). The CDR3 is 14 residues long. CDR3 sequence (DNA): TGTGCCAGCAGCGTGTCCTTAAACACAGATACGCAGTATTTT. Translation gives CASSVSLNTDTQYF.

This clone is a singleton in its sample. This chain connects TRBV6-5 to TRBJ1-1; D uncertain. The CDR3 sequence is 13 residues long. V shed 2 bases and J shed 1 base, with 5 bases lying between them. Germline V gene sequence: CDR1 MNHEY, CDR2 SVGAGI. CDR3 sequence reads: CASSYQENTEAFF. The DNA of the CDR3 is TGTGCCAGCAGTTACCAGGAGAACACTGAAGCTTTCTTT.

The chain carries TRBV30 and TRBJ1-5; TRBD1 aligns across 7 bases. Germline V gene lookup returns CDR1 GTSNPN and CDR2 SVGIG (reference sequence). Trimming at V came to 3 bases and at J to 3 bases, leaving 2 bases not matched to a gene. This CDR3 has 13 amino acids. Here the CDR3 reads CAWRGTVNQPQHF. CDR3 nucleotide sequence: TGTGCCTGGAGAGGGACAGTCAATCAGCCCCAGCATTTT.

This clone has just one count. The J gene is TRBJ1-4, the V gene TRBV19, with TRBD1 identical over 9 bases. With 3 bases clipped from V and 6 bases from J, the junction kept 5 bases outside the gene matches. The CDR3 consists of 15 residues. From germline, CDR1 is LNHDA and CDR2 SQIVND (reference sequence). In DNA, the CDR3 is TGTGCCAGTAGTATTCCCGGGACAGGGTATGAAAAACTGTTTTTT. This sequence encodes CASSIPGTGYEKLFF.

The chain couples TRBV9 to TRBJ2-3; no reliable D call. Trimming left V 3 bases short and J 2 bases short, with 7 bases between. Germline V lookup: CDR1 SGDLS, CDR2 YYNGEE. This CDR3 has 13 residues. The CDR3 loop is CASSGPNTDTQYF. The CDR3 region has the DNA TGTGCCAGCAGCGGTCCTAACACAGATACGCAGTATTTT.